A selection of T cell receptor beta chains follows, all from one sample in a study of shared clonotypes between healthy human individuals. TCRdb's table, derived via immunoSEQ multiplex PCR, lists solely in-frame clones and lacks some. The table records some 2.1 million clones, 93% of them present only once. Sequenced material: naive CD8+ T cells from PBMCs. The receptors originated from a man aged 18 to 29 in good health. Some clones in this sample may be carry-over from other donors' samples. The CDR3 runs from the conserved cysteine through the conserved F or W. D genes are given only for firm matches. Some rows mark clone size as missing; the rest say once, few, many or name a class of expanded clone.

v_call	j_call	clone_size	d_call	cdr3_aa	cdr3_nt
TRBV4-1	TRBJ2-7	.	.	CASSQPPGDGEQYF	TGCGCCAGCAGCCAACCCCCTGGCGACGGGGAGCAGTACTTC
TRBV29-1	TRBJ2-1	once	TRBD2	CSSRLAGYNEQFF	TGCAGCTCTCGACTAGCGGGGTACAATGAGCAGTTCTTC
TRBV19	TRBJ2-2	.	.	CASAVGQPAGELFF	TGTGCCAGTGCAGTCGGCCAGCCGGCCGGGGAGCTGTTTTTT
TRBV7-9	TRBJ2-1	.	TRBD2	CASSEEGGRANEQFF	TGTGCCAGCAGCGAGGAGGGCGGGAGGGCTAATGAGCAGTTCTTC
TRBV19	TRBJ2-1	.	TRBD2	CASSLAGGSYNEQFF	TGTGCCAGTAGCCTAGCGGGAGGCTCCTACAATGAGCAGTTCTTC
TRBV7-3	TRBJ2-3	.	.	CASSHPPTDTQYF	TGTGCCAGCAGCCACCCGCCCACAGATACGCAGTATTTT
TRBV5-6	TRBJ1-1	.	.	CASQQGTAEAFF	TGTGCCAGCCAACAGGGTACCGCTGAAGCTTTCTTT
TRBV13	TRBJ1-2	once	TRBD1	CASSHGTGGSGGGYTF	TGTGCCAGCAGCCACGGGACAGGGGGCTCCGGGGGTGGCTACACCTTC
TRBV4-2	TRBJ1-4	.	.	CASMMLKDGEKLFF	TGTGCCAGCATGATGCTCAAGGATGGAGAAAAACTGTTTTTT
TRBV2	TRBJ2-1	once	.	CASSDRAIYNEQFF	TGTGCCAGCAGTGACAGGGCGATCTACAATGAGCAGTTCTTC
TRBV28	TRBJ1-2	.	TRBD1	CASSATGGSRVYGYTF	TGTGCCAGCAGTGCGACAGGGGGTTCTAGGGTCTATGGCTACACCTTC
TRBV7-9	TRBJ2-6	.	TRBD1	CATRSGGGFSGANVLTF	TGTGCCACCCGGTCAGGGGGCGGATTCTCTGGGGCCAACGTCCTGACTTTC
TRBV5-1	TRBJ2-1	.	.	CASKLGGNEQFF	TGCGCCAGCAAGCTGGGGGGCAATGAGCAGTTCTTC
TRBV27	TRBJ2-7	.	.	CASSLSGGAHYEQYF	TGTGCCAGCAGTTTATCGGGGGGGGCGCACTACGAGCAGTACTTC
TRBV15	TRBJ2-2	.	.	CATSRVLAGELFF	TGTGCCACCAGCAGAGTGTTAGCCGGGGAGCTGTTTTTT
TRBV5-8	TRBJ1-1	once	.	CASSWGVELGMNTEAFF	TGTGCCAGCAGCTGGGGTGTAGAGTTGGGGATGAACACTGAAGCTTTCTTT
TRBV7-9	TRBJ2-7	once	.	CASSASAYEQYF	TGTGCCAGCAGCGCATCCGCCTACGAGCAGTACTTC
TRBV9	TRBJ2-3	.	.	CASQPGGSVIPDTQYF	TGTGCCAGCCAACCTGGAGGGAGCGTCATCCCAGATACGCAGTATTTT
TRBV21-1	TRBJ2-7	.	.	CASSMHRKPYEQYF	TGTGCCAGCAGCATGCACAGAAAGCCCTACGAGCAGTACTTC
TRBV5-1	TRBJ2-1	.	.	CASSLGLGGSSEQFF	TGCGCCAGCAGCTTGGGACTAGGAGGTTCGAGTGAGCAGTTCTTC
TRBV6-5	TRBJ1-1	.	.	CASRYGQRTEAFF	TGTGCCAGCAGGTACGGACAAAGGACTGAAGCTTTCTTT
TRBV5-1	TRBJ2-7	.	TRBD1	CASSLAGQGHEQYF	TGCGCCAGCAGCTTGGCGGGACAGGGCCACGAGCAGTACTTC
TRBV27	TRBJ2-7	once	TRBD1	CASSSWDSRSYEQYF	TGTGCCAGCAGTTCCTGGGACAGCCGCTCCTACGAGCAGTACTTC
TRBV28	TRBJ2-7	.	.	CASSLHREQYF	TGTGCCAGCAGTCTTCACCGGGAGCAGTACTTC
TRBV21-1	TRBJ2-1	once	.	CASSIGGLPYNEQFF	TGTGCCAGCAGCATTGGCGGGCTGCCCTACAATGAGCAGTTCTTC
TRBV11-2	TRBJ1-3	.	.	CASSGTGSSGNTIYF	TGTGCCAGCAGCGGAACAGGGAGTTCTGGAAACACCATATATTTT
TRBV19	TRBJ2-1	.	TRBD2	CASSITAGTSYNEQFF	TGTGCCAGTAGTATAACGGCGGGGACTAGCTACAATGAGCAGTTCTTC
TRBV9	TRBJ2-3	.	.	CASSVGVGGTDTQYF	TGTGCCAGCAGCGTAGGTGTAGGTGGGACAGATACGCAGTATTTT